The clone carrying this T cell receptor (beta chain) was picked up many times. This entry belongs to a study of T cells in Graves' hyperthyroidism and ophthalmopathy. TCR beta CDR3 regions were amplified from RNA. RT-PCR in the first round (using the HTBI primer set) targeted the TCR CDR3. TCRdb redid the calling of the multiplex PCR reads with MiXCR, one entry per CDR3 protein. The top ten hold 2.5% to 4% of the sample, which has roughly 640,000 distinct CDR3 sequences, more than 15% seen once. The sequencing sample was made of blood. The sequence came from a woman in her thirties or forties with Graves' ophthalmopathy.

In DNA, the CDR3 is TGTGCCAGCAGCCCTTTCGGGACAGGCGGGAAGAATGAGCAGTTCTTC. This translates into CASSPFGTGGKNEQFF. This chain joins TRBV3-1 and TRBJ2-1; 8 bases align to TRBD1. The germline V gene encodes CDR1 LGHDT and CDR2 YNNKEL (reference sequence). The CDR3 sequence is 16 residues long. With V trimmed by 4 bases and J by 7 bases, 12 bases remained unmatched.